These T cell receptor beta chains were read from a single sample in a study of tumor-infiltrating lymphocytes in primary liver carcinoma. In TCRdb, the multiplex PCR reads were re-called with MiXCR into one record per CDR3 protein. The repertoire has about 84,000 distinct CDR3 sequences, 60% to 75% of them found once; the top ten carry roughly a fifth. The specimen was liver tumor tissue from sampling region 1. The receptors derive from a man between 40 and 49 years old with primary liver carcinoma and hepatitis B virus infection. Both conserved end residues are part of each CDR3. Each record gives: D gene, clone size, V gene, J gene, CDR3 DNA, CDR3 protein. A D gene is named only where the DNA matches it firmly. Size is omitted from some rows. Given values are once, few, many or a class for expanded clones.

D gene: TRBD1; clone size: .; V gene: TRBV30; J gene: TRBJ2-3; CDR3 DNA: TGTGGCTGTATACAGGGGGGCACAGATACGCAGTATTTT; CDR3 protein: CGCIQGGTDTQYF
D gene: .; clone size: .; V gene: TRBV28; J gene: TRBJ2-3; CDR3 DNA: TGTGCCAGCAGCCCAACAGGAGACACAGATACGCACTATTTT; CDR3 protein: CASSPTGDTDTHYF
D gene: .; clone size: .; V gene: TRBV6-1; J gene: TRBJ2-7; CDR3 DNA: TGTGCCAGCCCCAGGGGGGCCGAGCAGTACTTC; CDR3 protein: CASPRGAEQYF
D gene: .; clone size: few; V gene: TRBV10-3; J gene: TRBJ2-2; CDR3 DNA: TGTGCTATCAGTGAGCCCAGGGATGACGGGGAGCTGTTTTTT; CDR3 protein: CAISEPRDDGELFF
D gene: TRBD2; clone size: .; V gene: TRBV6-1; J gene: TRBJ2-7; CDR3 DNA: TGTGCCAGCAGTGAATCTCGGGAGGGGCACTACTTC; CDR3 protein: CASSESREGHYF
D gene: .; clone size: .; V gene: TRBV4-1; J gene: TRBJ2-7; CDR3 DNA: TGCGCCAGCAGCCCAAGATCGTTGGGCATGGACTCCTACGAGCAGTACTTC; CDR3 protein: CASSPRSLGMDSYEQYF
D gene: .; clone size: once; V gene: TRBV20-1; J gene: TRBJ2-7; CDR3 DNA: TGCTGTGCTAGAGATTACATCGAGCAGTACTTC; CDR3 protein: CCARDYIEQYF
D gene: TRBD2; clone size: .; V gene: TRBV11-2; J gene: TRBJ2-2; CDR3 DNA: TGTGCCAGCAGCACGGGACTAGCGGTCTCCCCGGCCGGGGAGCTGTATTTC; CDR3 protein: CASSTGLAVSPAGELYF
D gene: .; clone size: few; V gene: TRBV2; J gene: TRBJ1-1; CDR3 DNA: TGTGCCAGCAGTGAAGGACAATCTTGGGGTACTTCGAACACTGAAGCTTTCTTT; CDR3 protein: CASSEGQSWGTSNTEAFF
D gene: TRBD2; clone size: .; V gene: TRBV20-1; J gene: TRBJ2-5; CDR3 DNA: TGCAGTGCACCGCTAGCGGGAGTTGAGACCCAGTACTTC; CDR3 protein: CSAPLAGVETQYF
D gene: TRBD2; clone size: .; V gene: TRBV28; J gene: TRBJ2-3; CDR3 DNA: TGTACCAGCAGTTTAGCGGGGGTTTACACAGATACGCAGTATTTT; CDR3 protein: CTSSLAGVYTDTQYF
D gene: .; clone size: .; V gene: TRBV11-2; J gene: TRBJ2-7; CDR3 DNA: TGTGCCAGCGGCTTGACAGGCGTGCAGTACTTC; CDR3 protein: CASGLTGVQYF
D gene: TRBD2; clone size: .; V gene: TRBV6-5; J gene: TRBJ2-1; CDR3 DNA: TGTGATAGCAGTTACTTCCCTAGCGGGACCTATGAGCAGTTCTTC; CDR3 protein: CDSSYFPSGTYEQFF
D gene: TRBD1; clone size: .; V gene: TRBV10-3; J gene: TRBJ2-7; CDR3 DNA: TGTGCCATCAATGCCCTTCCCCCGGGACAGGGATTTGGCGAGCAGTACTTC; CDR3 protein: CAINALPPGQGFGEQYF
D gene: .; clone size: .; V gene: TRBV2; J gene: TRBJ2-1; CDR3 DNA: TGTACCAGCAGACTAGAGGGTGAGCAGTTCTTC; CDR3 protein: CTSRLEGEQFF
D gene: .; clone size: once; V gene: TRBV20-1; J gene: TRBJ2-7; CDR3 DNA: TGCAGTGCTAGAGGGGGCGGGTTCGAGCAGTATTTC; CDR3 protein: CSARGGGFEQYF
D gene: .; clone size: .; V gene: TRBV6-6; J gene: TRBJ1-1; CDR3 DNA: TGTGCCAACAGTTACTCGAGAGACAAGAACACTGAAGCTTTCTTT; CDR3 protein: CANSYSRDKNTEAFF
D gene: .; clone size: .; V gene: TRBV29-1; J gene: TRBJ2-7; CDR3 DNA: TGCAGAGCCTCGGACCAGGACCAGTACTTC; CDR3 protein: CRASDQDQYF
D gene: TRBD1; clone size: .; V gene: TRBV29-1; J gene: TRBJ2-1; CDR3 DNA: TGCAGCGCCCCCACAGGGGGTAAGCAGTTCTTT; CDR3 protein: CSAPTGGKQFF
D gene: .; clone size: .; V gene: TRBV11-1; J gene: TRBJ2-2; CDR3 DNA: TGTACCAGCAGCTTACTAGCCCGTGGGGAGCTGTTTTTT; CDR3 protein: CTSSLLARGELFF
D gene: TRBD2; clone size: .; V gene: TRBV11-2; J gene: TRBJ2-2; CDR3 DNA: TGTGCCGGCAGCGGAGGACTAGCGGAACGGATCACCGGGGAGCTGTTTTTT; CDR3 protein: CAGSGGLAERITGELFF
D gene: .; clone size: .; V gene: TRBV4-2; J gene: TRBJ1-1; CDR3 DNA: TGTGCCAGCAGCCAAGGTCAGAGGAACGCTGAAGCTTTCTTT; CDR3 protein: CASSQGQRNAEAFF
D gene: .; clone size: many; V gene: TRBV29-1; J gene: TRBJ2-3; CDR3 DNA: TGCAGCGTAACAGCGTCCTTGGGGGCAGATACGCAGTATTTT; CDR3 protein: CSVTASLGADTQYF
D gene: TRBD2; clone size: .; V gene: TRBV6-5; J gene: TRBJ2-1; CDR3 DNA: TGTGACAGGAACCAAGCGGGGACCTACAATGAGCAGTTCTTC; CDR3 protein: CDRNQAGTYNEQFF
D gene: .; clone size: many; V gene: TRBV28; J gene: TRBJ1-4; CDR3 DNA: TGTGCCAGCAGTTTAAGAAAGGCTAATGAAAAACTGTTTTTT; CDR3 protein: CASSLRKANEKLFF
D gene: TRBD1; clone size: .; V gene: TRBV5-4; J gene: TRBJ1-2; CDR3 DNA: TGTGCCAGCAGCTTGGCCGGACAGGGGAGAACTAACCATGGCTACACCTTT; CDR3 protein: CASSLAGQGRTNHGYTF
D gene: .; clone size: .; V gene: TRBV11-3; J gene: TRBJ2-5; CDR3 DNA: TGTGCCAGCAGCCCAGGGATAGCGCATGGTACCCAGTATTTC; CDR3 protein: CASSPGIAHGTQYF
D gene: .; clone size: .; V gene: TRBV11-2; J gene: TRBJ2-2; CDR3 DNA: TGTGCCAGTCTCGCACCGGGAGTGTACACCGGGCAGCTGTTTTTT; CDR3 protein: CASLAPGVYTGQLFF
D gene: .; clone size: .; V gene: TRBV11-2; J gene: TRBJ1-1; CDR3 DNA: TGTGCCAACAGCTTTTCGACAGAGGAGACTGACGCTTTCTTT; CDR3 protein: CANSFSTEETDAFF
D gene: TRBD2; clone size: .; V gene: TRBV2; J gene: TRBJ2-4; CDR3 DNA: TGTGCCAGCAGTGAAGCCCCCCAGACTAGCGGGATGACCAAAAACATTCAGTGCTTC; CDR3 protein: CASSEAPQTSGMTKNIQCF
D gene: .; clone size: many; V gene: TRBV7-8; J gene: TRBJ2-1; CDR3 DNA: TGTGCCAGCAGCTTAGATCTAGGGACAACTACCTACAATGAGCAGTTCTTC; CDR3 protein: CASSLDLGTTTYNEQFF
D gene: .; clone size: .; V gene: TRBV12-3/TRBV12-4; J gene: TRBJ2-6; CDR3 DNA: TGTGCCAGCAGTTTATCTTCGCACTCTAGGGCCAACGTCCAGACTTTC; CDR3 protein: CASSLSSHSRANVQTF
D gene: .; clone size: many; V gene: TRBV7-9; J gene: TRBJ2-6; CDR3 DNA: TGTGCCAGCAGCCTAGGGTCGGAGGCCAACGTCCTGACTTTC; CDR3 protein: CASSLGSEANVLTF
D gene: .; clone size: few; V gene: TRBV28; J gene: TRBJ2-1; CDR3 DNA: TGTGCCAGTATTATGGGGGGGGCAGGCAATGAGCAGTTCTTC; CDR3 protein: CASIMGGAGNEQFF
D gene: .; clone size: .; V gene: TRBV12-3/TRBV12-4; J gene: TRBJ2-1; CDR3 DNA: TGTGCCAGCAGTCTCTGGAGCCTGGGCAGGAGCATTGAGCAGTTCTTC; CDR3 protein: CASSLWSLGRSIEQFF
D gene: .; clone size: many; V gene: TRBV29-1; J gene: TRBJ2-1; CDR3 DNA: TGCAGCGTTGGCCTACCCCCTAATGAGCAGTTCTTC; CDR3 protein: CSVGLPPNEQFF
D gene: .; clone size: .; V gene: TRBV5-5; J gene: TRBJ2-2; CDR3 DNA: TGTGCCAGCACCCCAGGAGCAGCCAACACCGTGGAGCTGTTTTTT; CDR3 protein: CASTPGAANTVELFF
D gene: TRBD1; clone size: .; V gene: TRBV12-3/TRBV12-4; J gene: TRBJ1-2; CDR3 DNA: TGTGCCAGCAGTCCAACAGGGGAAGGATGCTACACCTTC; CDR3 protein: CASSPTGEGCYTF
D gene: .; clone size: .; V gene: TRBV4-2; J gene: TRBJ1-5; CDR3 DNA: TGTGCCAGCAGCCATATAGAGACGCGGCAGTCTCAGCATTTT; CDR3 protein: CASSHIETRQSQHF
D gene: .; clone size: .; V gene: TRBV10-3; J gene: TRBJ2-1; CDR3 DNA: TGTGCTATCAGTGACAAAGAGGGCGCGTACAATGAGCAGTTCTTC; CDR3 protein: CAISDKEGAYNEQFF
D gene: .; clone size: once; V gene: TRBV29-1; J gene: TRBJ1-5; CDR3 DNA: TGCAGTGTTTGGGACAATTACAAACAGCCCCAGCATTTT; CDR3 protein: CSVWDNYKQPQHF
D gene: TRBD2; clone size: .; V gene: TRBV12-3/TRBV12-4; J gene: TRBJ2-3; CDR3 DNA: TGTGCCAGCAGCCGACTAACGGGAGGCACAGATGCGCAGTATTTT; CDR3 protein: CASSRLTGGTDAQYF